In this sample, the clone carrying this T cell receptor beta chain turned up once. Its antigen is unknown. V was pared by 0 bases and J by 7 bases, with 7 bases of the junction left unmatched. The CDR3 length is 16 residues. Germline V lookup: CDR1 SGHNT, CDR2 YYREEE (reference sequence). There were only Caucasian adults among the donors, and all lived in Nashville, Tennessee. Per the authors' pipeline: ImmunoSEQ only sent back junction sequences with no quality scores, so filtering was done differently. Clones were read by immunoSEQ multiplex PCR, and TCRdb kept only the in-frame ones, dropping some. The V and J calls and clone size are taken from that table; D and trimming were inferred from the DNA. The table has 1,400,000 or so clones, approximately 98.5% seen once. The data originate from a study of shared clonotypes between healthy human individuals. The study's findings and limits: Generally, naive subsets came out with larger estimated richness than memory subsets. Rarefaction gave evidence that sorted-subset sequencing remained incomplete despite large depth.

Sequences were obtained from naive CD4+ T cells sorted from blood. The subset: CD45RA+ positively selected. The origin of this receptor is a man aged 25 to 45 in good health. This sequence joins TRBV5-4 and TRBJ2-2; 9 bases align to TRBD2. In DNA, the CDR3 is TGTGCCAGCAGCTTGGGGGGACTAGCAGGTATCGGGGAGCTGTTTTTT. Its translation is CASSLGGLAGIGELFF.